The rows below give T cell receptor beta chains drawn from one sample of a study of blood T cell repertoires in COVID-19. Measured with immunoSEQ multiplex PCR; TCRdb has only the in-frame clones, and not every one. The sample consists of under 200,000 clones, roughly four fifths of them appearing once. The specimen sequenced was peripheral blood. The receptors come from a woman younger than 45 with acute or convalescent COVID-19. Both conserved end residues are part of each CDR3. The D gene is left open where the match is weak. Size is stated for part of the rows, as once, few or many counts, or as a class when the clone is expanded.

v_gene,len,d_gene,j_gene,abundance,CDR3nt,CDR3aa
TRBV28,11,-,TRBJ2-7,-,TGTGCCAGCAGTTTTAGGGGCGAGCAGTACTTC,CASSFRGEQYF
TRBV5-1,14,-,TRBJ1-1,few,TGCGCCAGCAGCTTGAATACAGCGAACACTGAAGCTTTCTTT,CASSLNTANTEAFF
TRBV21-1,16,-,TRBJ2-5,-,TGTGCCAGCAGCCCGGGACTAGCGGGATTCCAAGAGACCCAGTACTTC,CASSPGLAGFQETQYF
TRBV28,18,TRBD2,TRBJ2-3,-,TGTGCCAGCAGCTCCCATGACCAGCGGGAGGGCGAAGCAGATACGCAGTATTTT,CASSSHDQREGEADTQYF
TRBV19,16,TRBD2,TRBJ2-1,-,TGTGCCAGTAGTAACCTCACCCGAGCGGGGGGCGAAGAGCAGTTCTTC,CASSNLTRAGGEEQFF
TRBV7-9,14,-,TRBJ2-1,few,TGTGCCAGCAGCTTAGCCGGGAGCGTGGGTGAGCAGTTCTTC,CASSLAGSVGEQFF
TRBV7-2,13,TRBD1,TRBJ2-1,-,TGTGCCAGCAGTCCGGACAGGGTCAATGAGCAGTTCTTC,CASSPDRVNEQFF
TRBV28,16,TRBD1,TRBJ1-2,-,TGTGCCAGCAGTTCACCGAGGGGGCTAACTAACTATGGCTACACCTTC,CASSSPRGLTNYGYTF
TRBV10-1,13,TRBD1,TRBJ1-1,-,TGCGCCAGCAGGGGGACAGAGAACACTGAAGCTTTCTTT,CASRGTENTEAFF
TRBV5-5,12,-,TRBJ2-7,once,TGTGCCAGCAGCCCGAGGGTCTACGAGCAGTACTTC,CASSPRVYEQYF
TRBV10-1,13,TRBD1,TRBJ1-5,-,TGCGCCAGCAGTGAGACAGGGGTCGGCCCCCAGCATTTT,CASSETGVGPQHF
TRBV19,17,TRBD2,TRBJ2-1,-,TGTGCCAGTAGTTCCTTCCTAGCGGGAGGTGCCTACAATGAGCAGTTCTTC,CASSSFLAGGAYNEQFF